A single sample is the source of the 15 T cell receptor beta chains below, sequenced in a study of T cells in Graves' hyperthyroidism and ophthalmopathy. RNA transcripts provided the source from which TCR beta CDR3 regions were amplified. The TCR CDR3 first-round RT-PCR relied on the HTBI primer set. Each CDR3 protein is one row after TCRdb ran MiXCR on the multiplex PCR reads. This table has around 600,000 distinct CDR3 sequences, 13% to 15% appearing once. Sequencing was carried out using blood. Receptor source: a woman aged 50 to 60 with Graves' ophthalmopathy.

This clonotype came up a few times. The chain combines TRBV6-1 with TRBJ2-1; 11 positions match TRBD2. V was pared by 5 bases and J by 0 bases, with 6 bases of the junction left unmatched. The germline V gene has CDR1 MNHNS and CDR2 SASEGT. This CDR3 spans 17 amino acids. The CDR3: CASSSRLAGNSYNEQFF. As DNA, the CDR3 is TGTGCCAGCAGTTCGCGACTAGCGGGGAACTCCTACAATGAGCAGTTCTTC.

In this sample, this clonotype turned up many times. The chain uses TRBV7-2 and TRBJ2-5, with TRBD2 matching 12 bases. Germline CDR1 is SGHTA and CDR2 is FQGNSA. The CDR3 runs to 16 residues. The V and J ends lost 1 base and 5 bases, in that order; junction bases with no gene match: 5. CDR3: CASSLGTSGEAETQYF. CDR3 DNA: TGTGCCAGCAGCTTAGGGACTAGCGGGGAAGCGGAGACCCAGTACTTC.

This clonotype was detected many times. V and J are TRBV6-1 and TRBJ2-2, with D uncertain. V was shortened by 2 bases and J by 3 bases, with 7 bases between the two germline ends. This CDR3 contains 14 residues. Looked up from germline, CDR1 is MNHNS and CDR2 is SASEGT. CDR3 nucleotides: TGTGCCAGCAGTGAATGGGTTGACACCGGGGAGCTGTTTTTT. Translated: CASSEWVDTGELFF.

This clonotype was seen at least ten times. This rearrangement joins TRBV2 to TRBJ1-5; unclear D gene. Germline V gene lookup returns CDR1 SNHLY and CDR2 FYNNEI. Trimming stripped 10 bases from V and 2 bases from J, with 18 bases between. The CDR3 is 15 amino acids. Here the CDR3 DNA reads TGTGCCACCGGCGAGGGTATAATCGGCAATCAGCCCCAGCATTTT. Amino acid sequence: CATGEGIIGNQPQHF.

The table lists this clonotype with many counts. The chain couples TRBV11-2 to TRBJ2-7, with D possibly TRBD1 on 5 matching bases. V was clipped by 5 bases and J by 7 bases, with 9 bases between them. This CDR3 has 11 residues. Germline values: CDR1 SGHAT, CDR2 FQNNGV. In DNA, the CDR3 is TGTGCCAGCAGCGTACGGACAGAGCAGTACTTC. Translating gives CASSVRTEQYF.

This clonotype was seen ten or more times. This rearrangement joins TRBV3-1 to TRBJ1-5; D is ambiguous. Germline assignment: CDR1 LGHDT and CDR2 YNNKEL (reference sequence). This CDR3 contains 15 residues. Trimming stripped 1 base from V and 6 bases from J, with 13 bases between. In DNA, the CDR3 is TGTGCCAGCAGCCAAGGGACCGTAGGTGGTCAGCCCCAGCATTTT. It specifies CASSQGTVGGQPQHF.

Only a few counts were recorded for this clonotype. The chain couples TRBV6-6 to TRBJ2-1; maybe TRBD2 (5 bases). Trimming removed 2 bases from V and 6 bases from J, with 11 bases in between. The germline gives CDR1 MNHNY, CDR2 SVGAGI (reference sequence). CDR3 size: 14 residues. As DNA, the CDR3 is TGTGCCAGCAGTTACGTGCTAGCAGGCAATGAGCAGTTCTTC. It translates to CASSYVLAGNEQFF.

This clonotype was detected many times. The CDR3 loop is CASSLSLARQETQYF. The CDR3 nucleotides are TGTGCCAGCAGTTTAAGTTTAGCGCGCCAAGAGACCCAGTACTTC. The chain carries TRBV28 and TRBJ2-5; D may be TRBD2 (5 bases). V shed 2 bases and J shed 1 base, with 11 bases lying between them. Germline-derived CDR1 and CDR2 are MDHEN and SYDVKM. CDR3 length: 15 residues.

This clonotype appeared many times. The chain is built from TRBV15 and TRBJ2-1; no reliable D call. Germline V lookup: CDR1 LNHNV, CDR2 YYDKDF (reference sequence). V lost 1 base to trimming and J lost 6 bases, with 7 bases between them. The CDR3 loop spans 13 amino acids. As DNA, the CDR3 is TGTGCCACCAGCAGAGGCGGTCCCAATGAGCAGTTCTTC. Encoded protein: CATSRGGPNEQFF.

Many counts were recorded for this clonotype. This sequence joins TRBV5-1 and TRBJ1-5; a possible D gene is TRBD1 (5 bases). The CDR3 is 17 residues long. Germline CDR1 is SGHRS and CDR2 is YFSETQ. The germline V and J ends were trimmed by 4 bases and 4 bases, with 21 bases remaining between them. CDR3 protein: CASSPGVSGGNNQPQHF. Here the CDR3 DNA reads TGCGCCAGCAGCCCGGGGGTGTCTGGGGGTAATAATCAGCCCCAGCATTTT.

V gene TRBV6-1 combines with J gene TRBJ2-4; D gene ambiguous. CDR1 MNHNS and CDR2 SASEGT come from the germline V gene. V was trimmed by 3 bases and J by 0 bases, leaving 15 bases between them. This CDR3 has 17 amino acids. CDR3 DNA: TGTGCCAGCAGTGATCTTGCCTCCTGGACAGCCAAAAACATTCAGTACTTC. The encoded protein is CASSDLASWTAKNIQYF.

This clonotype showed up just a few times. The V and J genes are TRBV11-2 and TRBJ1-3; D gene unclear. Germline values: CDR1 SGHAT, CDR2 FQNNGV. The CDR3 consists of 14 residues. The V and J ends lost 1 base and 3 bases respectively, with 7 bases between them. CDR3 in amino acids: CASSLGVGGNTIYF. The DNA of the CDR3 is TGTGCCAGCAGCTTAGGGGTCGGTGGAAACACCATATATTTT.

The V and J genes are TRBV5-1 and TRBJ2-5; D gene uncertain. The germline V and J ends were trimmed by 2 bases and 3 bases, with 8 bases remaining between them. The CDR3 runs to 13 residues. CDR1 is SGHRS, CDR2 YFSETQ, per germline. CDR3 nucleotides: TGCGCCAGCAGCTTTATGGCAAAAGAGACCCAGTACTTC. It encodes CASSFMAKETQYF.

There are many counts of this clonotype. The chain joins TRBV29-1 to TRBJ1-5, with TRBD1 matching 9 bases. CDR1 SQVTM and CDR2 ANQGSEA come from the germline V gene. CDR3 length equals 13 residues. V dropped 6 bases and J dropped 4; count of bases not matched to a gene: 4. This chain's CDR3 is CSVRDRENQPQHF. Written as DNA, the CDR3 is TGCAGCGTACGGGACAGGGAAAATCAGCCCCAGCATTTT. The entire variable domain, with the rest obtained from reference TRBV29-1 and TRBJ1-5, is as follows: SAVISQKPSRDICQRGTSLTIQCQVDSQVTMMFWYRQQPGQSLTLIATANQGSEATYESGFVIDKFPISRPNLTFSTLTVSNMSPEDSSIYLCSVRDRENQPQHFGDGTRLSIL.

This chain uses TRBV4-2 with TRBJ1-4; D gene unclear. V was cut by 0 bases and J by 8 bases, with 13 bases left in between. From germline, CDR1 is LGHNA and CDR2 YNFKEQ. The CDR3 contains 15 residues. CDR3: CASSQESAGREKLFF. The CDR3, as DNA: TGTGCCAGCAGCCAAGAAAGCGCAGGACGAGAAAAACTGTTTTTT.